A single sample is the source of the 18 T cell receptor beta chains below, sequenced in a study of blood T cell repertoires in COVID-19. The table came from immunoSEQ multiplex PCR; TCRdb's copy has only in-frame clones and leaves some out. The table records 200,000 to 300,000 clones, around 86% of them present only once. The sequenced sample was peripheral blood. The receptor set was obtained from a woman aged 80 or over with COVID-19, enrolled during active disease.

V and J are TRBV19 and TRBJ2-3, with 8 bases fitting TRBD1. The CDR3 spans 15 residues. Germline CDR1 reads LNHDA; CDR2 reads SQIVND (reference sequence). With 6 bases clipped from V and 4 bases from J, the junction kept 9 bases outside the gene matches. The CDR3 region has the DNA TGTGCCAGTAGCTTTCAGGGGGCTTGGGCAGATACGCAGTATTTT. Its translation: CASSFQGAWADTQYF.

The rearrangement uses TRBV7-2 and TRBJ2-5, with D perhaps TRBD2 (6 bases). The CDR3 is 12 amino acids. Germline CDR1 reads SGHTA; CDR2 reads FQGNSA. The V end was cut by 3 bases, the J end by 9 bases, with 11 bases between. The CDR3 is CASSFVAASQYF. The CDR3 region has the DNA TGTGCCAGCAGCTTCGTAGCGGCGTCCCAGTACTTC.

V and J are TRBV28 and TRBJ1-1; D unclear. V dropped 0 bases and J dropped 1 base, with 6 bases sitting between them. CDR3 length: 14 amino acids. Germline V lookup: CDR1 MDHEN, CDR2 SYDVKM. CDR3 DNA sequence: TGTGCCAGCAGTTTATGGTCCTCGAACACTGAAGCTTTCTTT. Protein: CASSLWSSNTEAFF.

The CDR3 DNA reads TGTGCCAGCAGCAACCGTGAGACAGGTTGGGGAACTAATGAAAAACTGTTTTTT. Its protein product is CASSNRETGWGTNEKLFF. This chain connects TRBV5-4 to TRBJ1-4; weak D call: TRBD1 (6 bases). The CDR3 loop spans 18 amino acids. Germline V gene sequence: CDR1 SGHNT, CDR2 YYREEE (reference sequence). Trimming took off 4 bases at V and 1 base at J, with 20 bases between the two ends.

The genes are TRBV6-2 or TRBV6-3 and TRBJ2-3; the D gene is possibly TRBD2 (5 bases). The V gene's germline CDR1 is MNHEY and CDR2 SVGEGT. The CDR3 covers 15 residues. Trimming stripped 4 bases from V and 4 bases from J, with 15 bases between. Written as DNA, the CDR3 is TGTGCCAGCAGTTCCATACGGACTGTACCAGATACGCAGTATTTT. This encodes CASSSIRTVPDTQYF.

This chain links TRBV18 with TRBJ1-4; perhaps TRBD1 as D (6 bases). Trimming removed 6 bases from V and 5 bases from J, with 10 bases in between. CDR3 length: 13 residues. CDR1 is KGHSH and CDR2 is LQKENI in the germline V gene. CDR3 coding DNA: TGTGCCAGCTCGGCCGGACAGAATGAAAAACTGTTTTTT. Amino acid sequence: CASSAGQNEKLFF. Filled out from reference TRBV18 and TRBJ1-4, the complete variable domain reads NAGVMQNPRHLVRRRGQEARLRCSPMKGHSHVYWYRQLPEEGLKFMVYLQKENIIDESGMPKERFSAEFPKEGPSILRIQQVVRGDSAAYFCASSAGQNEKLFFGSGTQLSVL.

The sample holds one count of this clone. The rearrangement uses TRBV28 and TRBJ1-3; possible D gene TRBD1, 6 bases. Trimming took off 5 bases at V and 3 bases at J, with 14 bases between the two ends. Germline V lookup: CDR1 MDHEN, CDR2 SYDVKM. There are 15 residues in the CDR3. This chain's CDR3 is CASSQGGSGGNTIYF. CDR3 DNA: TGTGCCAGCAGTCAAGGGGGATCTGGTGGAAACACCATATATTTT.

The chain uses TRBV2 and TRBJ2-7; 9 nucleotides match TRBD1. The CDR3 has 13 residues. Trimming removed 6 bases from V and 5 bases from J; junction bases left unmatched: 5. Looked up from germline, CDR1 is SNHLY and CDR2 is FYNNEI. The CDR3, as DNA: TGTGCCAGCAGGGGACAGGGTCTCCACGAGCAGTACTTC. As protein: CASRGQGLHEQYF.

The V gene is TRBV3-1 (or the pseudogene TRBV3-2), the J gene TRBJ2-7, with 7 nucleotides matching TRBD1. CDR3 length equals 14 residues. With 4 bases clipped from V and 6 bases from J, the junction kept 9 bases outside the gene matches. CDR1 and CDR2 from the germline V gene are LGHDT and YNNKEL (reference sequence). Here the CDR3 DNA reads TGTGCCAGCAGCCCAGGACAGGTGGGCTCCGAGCAGTACGTC. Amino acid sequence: CASSPGQVGSEQYV.

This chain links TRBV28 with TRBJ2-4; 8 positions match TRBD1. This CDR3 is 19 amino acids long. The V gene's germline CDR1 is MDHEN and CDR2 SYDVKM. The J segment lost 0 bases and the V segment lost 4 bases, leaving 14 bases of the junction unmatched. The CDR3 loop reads CASSSPGQAVFVAKNIQYF. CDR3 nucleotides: TGTGCCAGCAGTTCTCCGGGACAGGCTGTGTTTGTAGCCAAAAACATTCAGTACTTC.

The CDR3 DNA reads TGTGCCAGCAGGGGCTCTGGGGAGACCCAGTACTTC. Its translation is CASRGSGETQYF. The rearrangement uses TRBV13 and TRBJ2-5, with D uncertain. The CDR3 contains 12 residues. The V gene's germline CDR1 is PRHDT and CDR2 FYEKMQ (reference sequence). Trimming pared 6 bases from V and 5 bases from J, leaving 10 bases between.

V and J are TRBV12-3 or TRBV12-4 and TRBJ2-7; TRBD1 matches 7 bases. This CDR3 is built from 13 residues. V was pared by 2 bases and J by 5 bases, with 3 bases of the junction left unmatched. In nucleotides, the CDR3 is TGTGCCAGCAGTTTAAGGGGGCACCACGAGCAGTACTTC. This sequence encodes CASSLRGHHEQYF.

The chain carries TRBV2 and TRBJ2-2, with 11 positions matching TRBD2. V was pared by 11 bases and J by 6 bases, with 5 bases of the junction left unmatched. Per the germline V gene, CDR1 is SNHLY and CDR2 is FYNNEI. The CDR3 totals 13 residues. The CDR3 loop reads CASTSGGAGELFF. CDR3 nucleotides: TGTGCCTCTACTAGCGGGGGTGCCGGGGAGCTGTTTTTT.

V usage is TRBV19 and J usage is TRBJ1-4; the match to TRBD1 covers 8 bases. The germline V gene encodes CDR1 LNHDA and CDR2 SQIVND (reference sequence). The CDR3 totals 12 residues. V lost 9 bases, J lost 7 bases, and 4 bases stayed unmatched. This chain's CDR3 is CASQGATEKLFF. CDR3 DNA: TGTGCCAGCCAGGGGGCGACTGAAAAACTGTTTTTT.

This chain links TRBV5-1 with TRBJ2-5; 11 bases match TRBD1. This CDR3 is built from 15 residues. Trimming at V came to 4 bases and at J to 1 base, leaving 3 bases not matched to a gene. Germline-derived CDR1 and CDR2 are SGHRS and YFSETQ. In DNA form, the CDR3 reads TGCGCCAGCAGCCGTGGGACAGGGGGCCAAGAGACCCAGTACTTC. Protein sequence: CASSRGTGGQETQYF.

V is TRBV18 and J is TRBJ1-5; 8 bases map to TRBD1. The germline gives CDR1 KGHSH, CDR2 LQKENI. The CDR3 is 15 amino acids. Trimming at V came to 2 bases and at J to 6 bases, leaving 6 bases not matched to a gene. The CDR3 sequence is CASSPGTGESQPQHF. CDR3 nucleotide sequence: TGTGCCAGCTCACCAGGGACAGGAGAGTCTCAGCCCCAGCATTTT.

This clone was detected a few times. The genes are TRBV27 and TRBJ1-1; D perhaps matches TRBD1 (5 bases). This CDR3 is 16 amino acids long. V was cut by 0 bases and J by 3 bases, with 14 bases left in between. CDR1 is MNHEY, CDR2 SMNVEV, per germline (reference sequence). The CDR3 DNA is TGTGCCAGCAGTTTATCGTCCACAGGTATTTACACTGAAGCTTTCTTT. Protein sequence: CASSLSSTGIYTEAFF.

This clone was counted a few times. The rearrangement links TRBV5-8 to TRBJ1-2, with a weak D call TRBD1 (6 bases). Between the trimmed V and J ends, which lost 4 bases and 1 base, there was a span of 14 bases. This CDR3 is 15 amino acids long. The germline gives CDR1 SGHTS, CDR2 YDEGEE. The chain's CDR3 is CASSRQDRNNYGYTF. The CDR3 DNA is TGTGCCAGCAGCCGACAGGACAGAAATAACTATGGCTACACCTTC.